Shown below are 12 T cell receptor beta chains from a single sample sequenced in a study of shared clonotypes between healthy human individuals. Here immunoSEQ multiplex PCR was the method, and the copy in TCRdb shows in-frame clones only, minus some. There are roughly 2,000,000 clones in the sample; roughly 94% occur only once, and 1% to 1.5% lies in the top ten. The naive CD8 population came from CD45RO-negative cells selected for CCR7, without terminally differentiated effector memory CD45RA+ cells. The sequenced sample consisted of naive CD8+ T cells sorted from blood. The receptors were gathered from a man between 18 and 29 years old in good health.

The chain links TRBV14 to TRBJ2-7; 7 bases are shared with TRBD2. The CDR3 runs 14 residues. The V gene end was trimmed by 0 bases and the J gene end by 4 bases; junction bases not matched to a gene: 3. In germline, CDR1 is SGHDN, CDR2 FVKESK. The chain's CDR3 is CASSQDGGGYEQYF. The CDR3 DNA is TGTGCCAGCAGCCAAGATGGGGGGGGTTACGAGCAGTACTTC.

In its sample, this clone was seen once. CDR3 bases: TGTGCCAGCAGTTTAAAACTCTCGGCCGAGGGGGCTTTCTTT. Protein sequence: CASSLKLSAEGAFF. The gene calls are TRBV28 and TRBJ1-1, with TRBD1 as a possible D gene (5 bases). This CDR3 has 14 residues. Germline V CDR1 and CDR2: MDHEN, SYDVKM. V was cut by 2 bases and J by 11 bases, with 18 bases left in between.

The chain is built from TRBV6-1 and TRBJ2-7, with 8 nucleotides matching TRBD1. Germline V lookup: CDR1 MNHNS, CDR2 SASEGT. The CDR3 totals 16 residues. V was pared by 4 bases and J by 3 bases, with 11 bases of the junction left unmatched. The CDR3 coding sequence is TGTGCCAGCAGTGGCCTGGGACAGGCCTTAGACTACGAGCAGTACTTC. Translation: CASSGLGQALDYEQYF.

As for this clone: Germline is not matched at one junction end, which may reflect a read error. The identical CDR3 is also encoded by other nucleotide sequences in the sample. The gene calls are TRBV7-7 and TRBJ2-5, with 12 bases aligning to TRBD2. The CDR3 has 15 amino acids. The germline gives CDR1 SSHAT, CDR2 FNYEAQ (reference sequence). For the CDR3, the DNA is TGTGCTAGCAGCCTGACTAGCGGGAGCCTTGAGACCCAGTACTTC. Its translation: CASSLTSGSLETQYF.

The J gene is TRBJ2-7, the V gene TRBV28, with 7 bases matching TRBD1. The trim removed 5 bases at V and 5 bases at J, leaving 9 bases unmatched. There are 14 residues in the CDR3. The germline CDR1 and CDR2 sequences are MDHEN and SYDVKM. The CDR3 here is CASSLTGEWNEQYF. CDR3 sequence (DNA): TGTGCCAGCAGTCTTACAGGGGAGTGGAACGAGCAGTACTTC.

The rearrangement links TRBV28 to TRBJ2-1; 9 bases align to TRBD1. The CDR3 covers 22 residues. The germline CDR1 and CDR2 sequences are MDHEN and SYDVKM. After removal of 9 bases from V and 2 bases from J, the junction contained 29 bases not matched to a gene. The CDR3: CASGDRDRVGGSSGRAYNEQFF. In DNA, the CDR3 is TGTGCCAGTGGAGACCGGGACAGGGTAGGGGGGAGTAGCGGACGAGCCTACAATGAGCAGTTCTTC.

This chain uses TRBV27 with TRBJ2-2; 9 bases are a match to TRBD2. J was trimmed by 7 bases and V by 2 bases; bases with no gene match: 8. CDR3 length: 16 residues. Germline CDR1 and CDR2: MNHEY and SMNVEV (reference sequence). This chain's CDR3 is CASSLLLAGANGELFF. The CDR3 DNA sequence: TGTGCCAGCAGTTTACTCTTAGCGGGAGCCAACGGGGAGCTGTTTTTT.

CDR3 sequence reads: CASSQEQGANTEAFF. The DNA for the CDR3 is TGTGCCAGCAGCCAAGAACAGGGGGCGAACACTGAAGCTTTCTTT. The chain is built from TRBV4-2 and TRBJ1-1; 9 positions match TRBD1. Trimming took 0 bases from V and 1 from J; bases not matched to a gene: 0. CDR3 length: 15 amino acids. Germline V gene lookup returns CDR1 LGHNA and CDR2 YNFKEQ.

The chain employs TRBV5-4 and TRBJ2-7; TRBD1 aligns across 8 bases. The germline V gene encodes CDR1 SGHNT and CDR2 YYREEE (reference sequence). The CDR3 length is 13 residues. V lost 4 bases, J lost 5 bases, and 5 bases stayed unmatched. The CDR3 reads CASSADRAHEQYF. Here the CDR3 DNA reads TGTGCCAGCAGCGCGGACAGGGCCCACGAGCAGTACTTC.

The chain joins TRBV9 to TRBJ2-1; TRBD2 matches at 15 bases. The ends lost 3 bases at V and 8 bases at J; junction bases unmatched: 18. Germline CDR1 SGDLS, CDR2 YYNGEE. CDR3 size: 20 residues. Here the CDR3 reads CASSAPGGTSGRRGIDEQFF. The DNA of the CDR3 is TGTGCCAGCAGCGCACCCGGAGGGACTAGCGGGAGGAGGGGGATAGATGAGCAGTTCTTC. The whole variable domain, remainder taken from reference TRBV9 and TRBJ2-1, is DSGVTQTPKHLITATGQRVTLRCSPRSGDLSVYWYQQSLDQGLQFLIQYYNGEERAKGNILERFSAQQFPDLHSELNLSSLELGDSALYFCASSAPGGTSGRRGIDEQFFGPGTRLTVL.

This clone was seen only a few times. This chain joins TRBV7-9 and TRBJ2-7; D could derive from TRBD1 or TRBD2 (7 bases each). Germline assignment: CDR1 SEHNR and CDR2 FQNEAQ (reference sequence). The V end was cut by 4 bases, the J end by 4 bases, with 23 bases between. CDR3 size: 17 residues. The CDR3 nucleotides are TGTGCCAGCAGCTCCTCAGGGGGGGATCTCAATCAGTACGAGCAGTACTTC. This sequence encodes CASSSSGGDLNQYEQYF.

The chain joins TRBV9 to TRBJ1-1; D is uncertain. V lost 4 bases to trimming and J lost 4 bases, with 23 bases between them. The germline V gene has CDR1 SGDLS and CDR2 YYNGEE. The CDR3 runs to 17 residues. CDR3 nucleotides: TGTGCCAGCAGCCTGGCTGGAACACCGGTGGAAGGCACTGAAGCTTTCTTT. Its translation: CASSLAGTPVEGTEAFF. Complete variable domain (other parts from reference TRBV9 and TRBJ1-1): DSGVTQTPKHLITATGQRVTLRCSPRSGDLSVYWYQQSLDQGLQFLIQYYNGEERAKGNILERFSAQQFPDLHSELNLSSLELGDSALYFCASSLAGTPVEGTEAFFGQGTRLTVV.